This TCR beta chain appears in the sequencing data of a study of shared clonotypes between healthy human individuals. V shed 3 bases and J shed 11 bases, with 17 bases lying between them. CDR1 is GTSNPN, CDR2 SVGIG, per germline (reference sequence). The CDR3 length is 12 residues. Profiling relied on immunoSEQ multiplex PCR, and the TCRdb table lists in-frame clones only, not all of them. The top ten clones hold about 1.5% of a sample with about 1 million clones, approximately 68% of them seen once. The source is a man aged 18 to 35 in good health. Sequencing was done on a sample of memory CD4+ T cells sorted from blood. Regarding subset: CD45RA-negative fraction. V and J are TRBV30 and TRBJ2-7; the D gene could be TRBD1 or TRBD2 (5 bases each). CDR3 sequence (DNA): TGTGCCTGGAGGGCCGGGACCCTTGGGAAGTACTTC. Its translation: CAWRAGTLGKYF.